This T cell receptor (beta chain) appears in the sequencing data of a study of blood T cell repertoires in COVID-19. The germline gives CDR1 MGHRA, CDR2 YSYEKL. Between the trimmed V and J ends, which lost 8 bases and 2 bases, there was a span of 14 bases. This CDR3 has 14 residues. The table came from immunoSEQ multiplex PCR; TCRdb's copy has only in-frame clones and leaves some out. The sample contains 490,000 or so clones, around 85% of which appear only once. Input material: PBMCs or T cells enriched from blood (not recorded which). The rearrangement joins TRBV4-1 to TRBJ2-3; the D gene is possibly TRBD2 (6 bases). This clonotype was obtained from a woman aged 55-75 years who had recovered from COVID-19. CDR3 loop: CASRGGAFTDTQYF. CDR3 sequence (DNA): TGCGCCAGCCGTGGCGGGGCCTTCACAGATACGCAGTATTTT.